This paragraph covers one TCR beta chain sequence. Its antigen remains unknown. The sample belongs to a study of T cell responses to AZD1222 COVID-19 vaccine. The assay was immunoSEQ multiplex PCR, and TCRdb's table has in-frame clones only and misses some. The table lists 150,000 to 200,000 clones, approximately 87% of them singletons. Trimming left V 1 base short and J 2 bases short, with 16 bases between. The CDR3 spans 17 residues. In germline, CDR1 is LGHNT, CDR2 FRNRAP. Study results and caveats: Spike-specific TCR depth and breadth grew after two AZD1222 doses. Across spike, vaccine-associated CD4 TCRs were found, dominant at 160-218 and 743-854.

The input for sequencing was peripheral blood, taken on day 0 of MenACWY control vaccination. The receptor was derived from an adult in good health. V usage is TRBV12-5 and J usage is TRBJ2-3, with TRBD2 as a possible D gene (5 bases). The CDR3 loop reads CASGLGLRDTITDTQYF. The CDR3 region has the DNA TGTGCTAGTGGTTTGGGCCTACGGGATACGATCACAGATACGCAGTATTTT.